The 24 T cell receptor beta chains in this list originate from one sample, sequenced in a study of blood T cell repertoires in COVID-19. The method was immunoSEQ multiplex PCR; TCRdb's version includes in-frame clones alone and lacks a portion of them. The table has 40,000 or so clones, 80% to 95% seen once. The material sequenced was peripheral blood. The receptor source for this set is a human donor in a cohort sampled during active COVID-19.

The gene calls are TRBV19 and TRBJ2-7; TRBD2 aligns across 7 bases. Germline-derived CDR1 and CDR2 are LNHDA and SQIVND (reference sequence). V lost 8 bases, J lost 2 bases, and 12 bases stayed unmatched. This CDR3 has 15 amino acids. CDR3 DNA: TGTGCCAGTGCGGGCGCGGGGACTACCACCTACGAGCAGTACTTC. The encoded protein is CASAGAGTTTYEQYF.

The chain combines TRBV2 with TRBJ2-7; possibly TRBD2 for D (7 bases). The germline V gene has CDR1 SNHLY and CDR2 FYNNEI. V was cut by 3 bases and J by 5 bases, with 8 bases left in between. The CDR3 is 12 residues long. CDR3 DNA: TGTGCCAGCAGTGAGGGGGGGCACGAGCAGTACTTC. Translated: CASSEGGHEQYF.

This clone has a single count. The CDR3 here is CASRWGGAYEQYF. Written as DNA, the CDR3 is TGTGCCAGCAGGTGGGGGGGCGCATACGAGCAGTACTTC. V gene TRBV6-5 combines with J gene TRBJ2-7; D is perhaps TRBD2 (7 bases). The V gene's germline CDR1 is MNHEY and CDR2 SVGAGI. V was clipped by 6 bases and J by 4 bases, with 13 bases between them. CDR3 length: 13 residues.

The V call is TRBV4-3, the J call TRBJ1-4; 10 bases fit TRBD1. The germline V gene has CDR1 LGHNA and CDR2 YSLEER. V lost 3 bases to trimming and J lost 3 bases; unmatched junction nucleotides: 19. CDR3 length equals 21 residues. CDR3: CASSQAAMRTGGSGSNEKLFF. The CDR3 DNA is TGCGCCAGCAGCCAGGCGGCCATGAGGACAGGGGGTTCTGGGTCTAATGAAAAACTGTTTTTT.

The chain uses TRBV19 and TRBJ2-2; TRBD2 might be the D (5 bases). Germline assignment: CDR1 LNHDA and CDR2 SQIVND (reference sequence). This CDR3 has 14 residues. V shed 3 bases and J shed 4 bases, with 9 bases lying between them. The DNA of the CDR3 is TGTGCCAGTAGTATCGGGGTAGGCACCGGGGAGCTGTTTTTT. It is translated as CASSIGVGTGELFF.

This sequence joins TRBV7-9 and TRBJ1-2; tentatively, D is TRBD1 (5 bases). V shed 0 bases and J shed 2 bases, with 13 bases lying between them. The CDR3 is 16 amino acids. Germline V gives CDR1 SEHNR, CDR2 FQNEAQ (reference sequence). CDR3 amino acids: CASSLARQGVNYGYTF. The CDR3 DNA is TGTGCCAGCAGCTTAGCTAGGCAGGGCGTAAACTATGGCTACACCTTC. Complete variable domain (other parts from reference TRBV7-9 and TRBJ1-2): DTGVSQNPRHKITKRGQNVTFRCDPISEHNRLYWYRQTLGQGPEFLTYFQNEAQLEKSRLLSDRFSAERPKGSFSTLEIQRTEQGDSAMYLCASSLARQGVNYGYTFGSGTRLTVV.

The chain uses TRBV29-1 and TRBJ2-1; 9 bases match TRBD1. Germline trimming cut 8 bases from V and 1 base from J; bases unmatched to any gene: 6. This CDR3 is built from 14 residues. CDR1 and CDR2 from the germline V gene are SQVTM and ANQGSEA. CDR3 DNA sequence: TGCAGCCAAGGGACAGGGAGTTCCTACAATGAGCAGTTCTTC. Its translation is CSQGTGSSYNEQFF.

The chain couples TRBV24-1 to TRBJ2-2; TRBD1 is a possible D gene (5 bases). V lost 3 bases, J lost 5 bases, and 15 bases lay in between. This CDR3 has 16 amino acids. Germline lookup yields CDR1 KGHDR and CDR2 SFDVKD. CDR3 sequence (DNA): TGTGCCACCAGTGATAGGGCAGGGAAAGGGACCGGGGAGCTGTTTTTT. Its protein product is CATSDRAGKGTGELFF.

This CDR3 is CASSSRGLRQYF. As DNA, the CDR3 is TGTGCCAGCAGCTCTAGAGGGCTTAGGCAGTATTTT. This chain links TRBV7-9 with TRBJ2-3, with D perhaps TRBD2 (5 bases). V gave up 4 bases and J gave up 11 bases, with 13 bases separating them. The CDR3 is 12 amino acids. The germline gives CDR1 SEHNR, CDR2 FQNEAQ (reference sequence).

This clone was found once. The V gene is TRBV27, the J gene TRBJ2-1, with a weak D call TRBD2 (6 bases). The CDR3 length is 15 residues. Germline V gene data show CDR1 as MNHEY and CDR2 as SMNVEV (reference sequence). Trimming removed 4 bases at V and 0 bases at J, with 10 bases between. For the CDR3, the DNA is TGTGCCAGCAGTTCGGCGGGAAGCTCCTACAATGAGCAGTTCTTC. The encoded protein is CASSSAGSSYNEQFF.

J is TRBJ1-2 and V is TRBV30, with D possibly being TRBD1 (6 bases). V lost 2 bases to trimming and J lost 8 bases, with 18 bases between them. The CDR3 is 14 residues long. Per the germline V gene, CDR1 is GTSNPN and CDR2 is SVGIG (reference sequence). CDR3 in DNA: TGTGCCTGGAGTCCCTTCGGGGGGCGCGACGGCTACACCTTC. This gives the protein CAWSPFGGRDGYTF. Based on the CDR3 plus reference TRBV30 and TRBJ1-2, the full variable domain is SQTIHQWPATLVQPVGSPLSLECTVEGTSNPNLYWYRQAAGRGLQLLFYSVGIGQISSEVPQNLSASRPQDRQFILSSKKLLLSDSGFYLCAWSPFGGRDGYTFGSGTRLTVV.

The V call is TRBV7-2, the J call TRBJ1-5; D call uncertain. The CDR3 totals 13 residues. Germline CDR1 reads SGHTA; CDR2 reads FQGNSA. V dropped 5 bases and J dropped 8 bases, with 13 bases sitting between them. The chain's CDR3 is CASSLVGEKPQHF. CDR3 bases: TGTGCCAGCAGCCTCGTCGGGGAAAAGCCCCAGCATTTT.

The chain recombines TRBV2 with TRBJ2-5, with D tentatively TRBD1 (6 bases). This CDR3 has 15 residues. The V end was cut by 5 bases, the J end by 4 bases, with 17 bases between. Germline loops: CDR1 SNHLY, CDR2 FYNNEI. The CDR3 DNA is TGTGCCAGCAGTCCTAGAAACCAGGGGTTAGAGACCCAGTACTTC. Amino acid sequence: CASSPRNQGLETQYF. Looking up the rest from reference TRBV2 and TRBJ2-5 gives the full variable domain: EPEVTQTPSHQVTQMGQEVILRCVPISNHLYFYWYRQILGQKVEFLVSFYNNEISEKSEIFDDQFSVERPDGSNFTLKIRSTKLEDSAMYFCASSPRNQGLETQYFGPGTRLLVL.

This sequence joins TRBV7-3 and TRBJ2-1; D not resolved. Looked up from germline, CDR1 is SGHTA and CDR2 is FQGTGA. V lost 5 bases, J lost 13 bases, and 18 bases lay in between. The CDR3 loop spans 13 amino acids. This chain's CDR3 is CASSPSRDSFQFF. In DNA, the CDR3 is TGTGCCAGCAGCCCCTCGAGAGACTCATTTCAGTTCTTC.

This clone was picked up one time. The V gene is TRBV9, the J gene TRBJ1-3; D possibly corresponds to TRBD1 (6 bases). The V gene's germline CDR1 is SGDLS and CDR2 YYNGEE. This CDR3 has 14 amino acids. Trimming left V 0 bases short and J 2 bases short, with 6 bases between. CDR3 DNA: TGTGCCAGCAGCGTAGACAGGGCTGGAAACACCATATATTTT. Its translation is CASSVDRAGNTIYF.

This sequence joins TRBV6-4 and TRBJ2-1; 12 nucleotides match TRBD2. Losses at the gene ends were 11 bases for V and 8 bases for J; bases not matched to a gene: 10. Germline V lookup: CDR1 MRHNA, CDR2 SNTAGT. The CDR3 has 14 residues. The CDR3 is CASAGLAGGDEQFF. CDR3 nucleotide sequence: TGTGCCTCCGCCGGGCTAGCGGGGGGGGATGAGCAGTTCTTC.

The chain employs TRBV27 and TRBJ2-7; possibly TRBD1 for D (5 bases). The ends were cut back, 0 bases at V and 2 bases at J, with 14 bases in the middle. This CDR3 has 16 residues. Germline V gene data show CDR1 as MNHEY and CDR2 as SMNVEV (reference sequence). The DNA of the CDR3 is TGTGCCAGCAGTTTATCGCTAACAGGAACCCCCTACGAGCAGTACTTC. It yields the protein CASSLSLTGTPYEQYF.

J is TRBJ1-4 and V is TRBV5-1; possibly TRBD1 for D (5 bases). This CDR3 spans 15 amino acids. V was shortened by 0 bases and J by 8 bases, with 14 bases between the two germline ends. Germline lookup yields CDR1 SGHRS and CDR2 YFSETQ. DNA of the CDR3: TGCGCCAGCAGCTTGGAAGGACACCACAGCGAAAAACTGTTTTTT. As protein: CASSLEGHHSEKLFF.

Only one count was recorded for this clone. This rearrangement joins TRBV4-3 to TRBJ2-7; no reliable D call. V lost 1 base to trimming and J lost 3 bases, with 10 bases between them. The CDR3 sequence is 14 residues long. Germline V gene sequence: CDR1 LGHNA, CDR2 YSLEER. The chain's CDR3 is CASSQVYGDYEQYF. The CDR3 DNA follows: TGCGCCAGCAGCCAAGTGTACGGTGACTACGAGCAGTACTTC.

The V gene is TRBV7-2, the J gene TRBJ1-5; no definite D call. CDR3 length: 15 amino acids. Germline lookup yields CDR1 SGHTA and CDR2 FQGNSA. The V gene lost 4 bases and the J gene lost 4 bases, with 14 bases spanning the gap. The CDR3 DNA is TGTGCCAGCAGCTCGATTGGGCATACTAATCAGCCCCAGCATTTT. This translates into CASSSIGHTNQPQHF. Full variable domain (rest looked up from reference TRBV7-2 and TRBJ1-5): GAGVSQSPSNKVTEKGKDVELRCDPISGHTALYWYRQSLGQGLEFLIYFQGNSAPDKSGLPSDRFSAERTGGSVSTLTIQRTQQEDSAVYLCASSSIGHTNQPQHFGDGTRLSIL.

This chain joins TRBV18 and TRBJ2-5; D perhaps matches TRBD2 (6 bases). CDR1 and CDR2 from the germline V gene are KGHSH and LQKENI. The V end was cut by 6 bases, the J end by 2 bases, with 10 bases between. CDR3 length: 13 amino acids. The CDR3, as DNA: TGTGCCAGCTCCAGCGGGTTACAAGAGACCCAGTACTTC. Its translation is CASSSGLQETQYF.

The chain has TRBV5-5 and TRBJ2-7, with D tentatively TRBD2 (6 bases). V was shortened by 0 bases and J by 3 bases, with 13 bases between the two germline ends. In germline, CDR1 is SGHKS, CDR2 YYEKEE (reference sequence). The CDR3 has 15 amino acids. The chain's CDR3 is CASSLAGTSIYEQYF. CDR3 nucleotide sequence: TGTGCCAGCAGCTTGGCCGGGACTTCTATCTACGAGCAGTACTTC.

V gene TRBV7-2 combines with J gene TRBJ2-1; 9 bases are shared with TRBD2. CDR1 is SGHTA and CDR2 is FQGNSA in the germline V gene. There are 13 residues in the CDR3. Unmatched junction bases numbered 0, after V lost 3 bases and J lost 6 bases. The CDR3 sequence: CASSFSGGNEQFF. CDR3 DNA: TGTGCCAGCAGCTTTAGCGGGGGCAATGAGCAGTTCTTC. Supplemented by reference TRBV7-2 and TRBJ2-1, the full variable domain reads GAGVSQSPSNKVTEKGKDVELRCDPISGHTALYWYRQSLGQGLEFLIYFQGNSAPDKSGLPSDRFSAERTGGSVSTLTIQRTQQEDSAVYLCASSFSGGNEQFFGPGTRLTVL.

This sequence joins TRBV28 and TRBJ1-3; a possible D gene is TRBD1 (6 bases). The germline V gene has CDR1 MDHEN and CDR2 SYDVKM. V was trimmed by 8 bases and J by 0 bases, leaving 11 bases between them. The length of the CDR3 is 14 residues. CDR3 amino acids: CASGGGSSGNTIYF. The CDR3 DNA reads TGTGCCAGCGGGGGGGGCAGCTCTGGAAACACCATATATTTT.